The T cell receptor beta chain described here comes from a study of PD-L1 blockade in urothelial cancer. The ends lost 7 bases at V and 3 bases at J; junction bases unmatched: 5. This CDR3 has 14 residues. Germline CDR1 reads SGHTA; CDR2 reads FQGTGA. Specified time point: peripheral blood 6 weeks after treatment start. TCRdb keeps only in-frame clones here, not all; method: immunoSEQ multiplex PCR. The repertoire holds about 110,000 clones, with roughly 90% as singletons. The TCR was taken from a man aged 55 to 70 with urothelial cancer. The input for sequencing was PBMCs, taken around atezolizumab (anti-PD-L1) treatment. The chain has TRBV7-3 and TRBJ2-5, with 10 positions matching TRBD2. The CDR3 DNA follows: TGTGCCAGCAACAATCTAGCGGGAGAAGAGACCCAGTACTTC. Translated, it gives CASNNLAGEETQYF.